A selection of T cell receptor beta chains follows, all from one sample in a study of T cells in Graves' hyperthyroidism and ophthalmopathy. TCRdb ran MiXCR on the multiplex PCR reads and lists one entry per CDR3 protein. Of 500,000 to 650,000 distinct CDR3 sequences listed, 40% to 50% are singletons. Sequencing was done on a sample of peripheral blood or thyroid tissue (not recorded which). The receptors were sampled from an adult woman with Graves' disease, either hyperthyroidism or ophthalmopathy (not recorded which). Both conserved end residues are part of each CDR3. A D gene is named only where the DNA matches it firmly. Expanded clones get a size class; other rows say once, few or many, or leave the size out.

>TRBV9|TRBD1|TRBJ1-2|many
TGTGCCAGCAGCGGACGAACAGGGGGCCCGGACTATGGCTACACCTTC
CASSGRTGGPDYGYTF
>TRBV6-9|.|TRBJ2-2|.
TGTGCCAGCAGGAGGGGTCCCGGGGAGCTGTTTTTT
CASRRGPGELFF
>TRBV20-1|.|TRBJ2-7|many
TGCAGTGCTAGAGTTGGGACTGGGACCTACGAGCAGTACTTC
CSARVGTGTYEQYF
>TRBV25-1|.|TRBJ2-7|once
TGTGCCAGCAGCCAAGACTATGGGCTGAGCTCCTACGAGCAGTACTTC
CASSQDYGLSSYEQYF
>TRBV2|.|TRBJ1-2|.
TGTGCCAGCAGTGTCGGGGAGCTCTACACCTTC
CASSVGELYTF
>TRBV5-1|TRBD1|TRBJ2-3|.
TGCGCCAGCAGGACAGGGTACACCACAGATACGCAGTATTTT
CASRTGYTTDTQYF
>TRBV6-5|TRBD1|TRBJ2-2|.
TGTGCCAGCAGTCCGGGACAGGGGAGGACCGGGGAGCTGTTTTTT
CASSPGQGRTGELFF
>TRBV7-9|.|TRBJ1-6|.
TGCGCCAGCAGCCAAGCCACAGGGAAATCAGATTCACCCCTCCACTTT
CASSQATGKSDSPLHF
>TRBV24-1|.|TRBJ2-7|.
TGTGCCACCAGTGCGGGAAACTACGAGCAGTACTTC
CATSAGNYEQYF
>TRBV10-3|.|TRBJ1-2|many
TGTGCCATCAACCGGGACGGCAACTATGGCTACACCTTC
CAINRDGNYGYTF
>TRBV14|.|TRBJ2-5|.
TGTGCCAGCAGCCAAGGGAAGGGTTTTTGGCAAGAGACCCAGTACTTC
CASSQGKGFWQETQYF
>TRBV20-1|.|TRBJ2-5|.
.
CSAKDRGDGYTFGSGTQYF
>TRBV7-9|.|TRBJ1-5|.
TGTGCCAGCAGCTTCGGTCCCGCCGGGCCCCAGCATTTT
CASSFGPAGPQHF
>TRBV3-1|.|TRBJ2-3|.
TGTGCCAGCAGCCAACCGGGGGATACGCAGTATTTT
CASSQPGDTQYF
>TRBV15|.|TRBJ1-2|few
TGTGCCACCTGGCGGGGGGTAGATGGCTACACCTTC
CATWRGVDGYTF
>TRBV7-9|.|TRBJ2-5|.
TGTGCCAGCAGCAGAGGACGGAGGGCGGGCCAAGAGACCCAGTACTTC
CASSRGRRAGQETQYF
>TRBV24-1|.|TRBJ2-2|.
TGTGCCACCAGTGATTTGCTGAACACCGGGGAGCTGTTTTTT
CATSDLLNTGELFF
>TRBV2|TRBD1|TRBJ2-7|.
TGTGCCAGCAGTGAAGGGACAGGGATCTACGAGCAGTACTTC
CASSEGTGIYEQYF
>TRBV19|.|TRBJ2-2|many
TGTGCCAGCCGGGACTTTGCCCTTGTCGCCGGGGAGCTGTTTTTT
CASRDFALVAGELFF
>TRBV4-1|.|TRBJ1-4|few
TGCGCCAGCAGCCAAGTACCCGGTGAAAAACTGTTTTTT
CASSQVPGEKLFF
>TRBV5-1|.|TRBJ1-1|many
TGCGCCAGCAGCTTGAACGGACAGTTAGCTTTCTTT
CASSLNGQLAFF
>TRBV10-3|.|TRBJ1-1|.
TGTGCCATCTGTGCCAACCGGCCCTCGGTAGGGGCGAACACTGAAGCTTTCTTT
CAICANRPSVGANTEAFF
>TRBV5-1|TRBD2|TRBJ2-5|many
TGCGCCAGCAGCCCAGGACTAGCGGGAGCGCAAGAGACCCAGTACTTC
CASSPGLAGAQETQYF
>TRBV7-9|.|TRBJ1-6|many
TGTGCCAGTCAACCCGGACAAAGCTCCTATAATTCACCCCTCCACTTT
CASQPGQSSYNSPLHF
>TRBV20-1|TRBD2|TRBJ2-5|once
TGCAGTGCTAGAGTTGCGGGAGGGCCGGAGACCCAGTACTTC
CSARVAGGPETQYF
>TRBV29-1|TRBD1|TRBJ1-2|.
TGCAGCGTTGAGGGACAGGGGGATGGCTACACCTTC
CSVEGQGDGYTF
>TRBV5-1|.|TRBJ1-1|.
TGCGCCAGCAGCTTGCATGGTGTAAGCACTGAAGCTTTCTTT
CASSLHGVSTEAFF
>TRBV7-9|TRBD1|TRBJ1-4|.
TGTGCCAGCAGCTTGCCCAGGGGGACGTTGGAACTGTTTTTT
CASSLPRGTLELFF
>TRBV29-1|.|TRBJ1-1|few
TGCAGCGTTGTTCCTGTGTACAGCATGAACACTGAAGTTTTCTTT
CSVVPVYSMNTEVFF
>TRBV29-1|.|TRBJ1-3|many
TGCAGCGTTGTCAGGGATGCTGGAAACACCATATATTTT
CSVVRDAGNTIYF
>TRBV7-9|.|TRBJ2-7|few
TGTGCCAGCAGCTCTCTATTAACAGGGTCCTACGAGCAGTACTTC
CASSSLLTGSYEQYF
>TRBV10-1|TRBD2|TRBJ2-5|many
TGCGCCAGCATCATTCCCGGGACTAGCGGTCAAGAGACCCAGTACTTC
CASIIPGTSGQETQYF
>TRBV7-9|.|TRBJ1-4|.
TGTGCCAGCAGCTTAGACTCAGGGGCCTTTAATGAAAAACTGTTTTTT
CASSLDSGAFNEKLFF
>TRBV20-1|.|TRBJ1-3|many
TGCAGTGCTATTACCCCCGACGGAAACACCATATATTTT
CSAITPDGNTIYF
>TRBV29-1|.|TRBJ2-7|.
TGCAGCGTTGAACGTCCCAGGGTCAACTCCTACGAGCAGTACTTC
CSVERPRVNSYEQYF
>TRBV2|.|TRBJ1-2|many
TGTGCCAGCAGCGGGACACTCTATGGCTACACCTTC
CASSGTLYGYTF
>TRBV20-1|.|TRBJ1-1|.
TGCAGTGCGGGCGGGAGTATGAACACTGAAGCTTTCTTT
CSAGGSMNTEAFF
>TRBV6-2/TRBV6-3|.|TRBJ1-1|many
TGTGCCAGCACCCTGGGACACTCGAACACTGAAGCTTTCTTT
CASTLGHSNTEAFF
>TRBV20-1|.|TRBJ1-2|.
TGCAGTGCTACAATAGCGGGAGCTAACTATGGCTACACCTTC
CSATIAGANYGYTF
>TRBV25-1|TRBD1|TRBJ1-1|.
TGTGCCAGCGTTGCGGGACAGAGGAACACTGAAGCTTTCTTT
CASVAGQRNTEAFF